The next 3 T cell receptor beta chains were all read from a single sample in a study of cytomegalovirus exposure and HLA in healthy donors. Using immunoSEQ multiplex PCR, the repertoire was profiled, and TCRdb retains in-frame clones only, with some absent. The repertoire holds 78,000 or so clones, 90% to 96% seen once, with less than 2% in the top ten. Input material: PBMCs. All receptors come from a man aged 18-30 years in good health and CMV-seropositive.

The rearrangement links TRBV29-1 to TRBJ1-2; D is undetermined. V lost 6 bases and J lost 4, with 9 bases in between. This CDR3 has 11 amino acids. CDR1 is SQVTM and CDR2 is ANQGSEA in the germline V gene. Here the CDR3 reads CSVALSYGYTF. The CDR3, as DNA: TGCAGCGTAGCCTTGTCCTATGGCTACACCTTC.

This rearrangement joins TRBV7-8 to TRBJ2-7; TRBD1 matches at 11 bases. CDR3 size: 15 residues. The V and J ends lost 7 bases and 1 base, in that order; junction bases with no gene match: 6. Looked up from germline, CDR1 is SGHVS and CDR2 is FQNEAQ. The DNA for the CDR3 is TGTGCCAGCAAGAATGGACAGGGGGCGTCCTACGAGCAGTACTTC. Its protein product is CASKNGQGASYEQYF.

In DNA, the CDR3 is TGTGCCAGCAGTGAGGGCGTAATAGCGGTCACAGATACGCAGTATTTT. Its translation is CASSEGVIAVTDTQYF. The genes are TRBV6-1 and TRBJ2-3; D is possibly TRBD2 (6 bases). Trimming removed 3 bases from V and 2 bases from J, with 15 bases in between. The germline V gene encodes CDR1 MNHNS and CDR2 SASEGT. The CDR3 extends over 16 amino acids.